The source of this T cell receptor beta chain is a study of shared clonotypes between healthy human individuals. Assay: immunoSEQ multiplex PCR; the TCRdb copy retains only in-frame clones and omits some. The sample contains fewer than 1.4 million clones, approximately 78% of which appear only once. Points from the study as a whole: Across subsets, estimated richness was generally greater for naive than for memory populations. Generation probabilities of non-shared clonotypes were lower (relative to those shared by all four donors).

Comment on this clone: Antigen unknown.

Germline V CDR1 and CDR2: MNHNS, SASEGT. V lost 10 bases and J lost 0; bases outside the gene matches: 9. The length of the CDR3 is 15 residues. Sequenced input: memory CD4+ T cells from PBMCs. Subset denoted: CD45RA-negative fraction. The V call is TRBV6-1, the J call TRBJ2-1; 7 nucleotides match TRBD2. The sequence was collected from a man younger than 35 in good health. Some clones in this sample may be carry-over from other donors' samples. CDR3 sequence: CATLLREDSYNEQFF. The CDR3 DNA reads TGTGCCACCCTCCTTCGGGAGGACTCCTACAATGAGCAGTTCTTC.